This T cell receptor beta chain was recovered during a study of cytomegalovirus exposure and HLA in healthy donors. Study information: The roughly 120 validation repertoires, a later analysis reported, used the same platform as the 666 first-cohort repertoires. Study-level results: The study labeled 150 to 200 TCR beta chains cytomegalovirus-associated.

This clone was picked up a small number of times. Its antigen remains unidentified. CDR3 length equals 13 residues. Germline values: CDR1 WNHNN, CDR2 SYGVQD (reference sequence). Trimming at V came to 8 bases and at J to 5 bases, leaving 5 bases not matched to a gene. The assay was immunoSEQ multiplex PCR, and TCRdb's table has in-frame clones only and misses some. The table records around 170,000 clones, 88% of them present only once. The donors were in the approximately 130-subject validation cohort, distinct from the approximately 700-subject first cohort. The chain is built from TRBV10-1 and TRBJ2-1; 8 bases align to TRBD2. The source material was PBMCs. The receptor was isolated from a man aged 18 to 35 in good health and CMV-seronegative. The CDR3 sequence: CASQLAGNNEQFF. The CDR3 DNA reads as TGCGCCAGCCAGTTAGCGGGGAACAATGAGCAGTTCTTC.